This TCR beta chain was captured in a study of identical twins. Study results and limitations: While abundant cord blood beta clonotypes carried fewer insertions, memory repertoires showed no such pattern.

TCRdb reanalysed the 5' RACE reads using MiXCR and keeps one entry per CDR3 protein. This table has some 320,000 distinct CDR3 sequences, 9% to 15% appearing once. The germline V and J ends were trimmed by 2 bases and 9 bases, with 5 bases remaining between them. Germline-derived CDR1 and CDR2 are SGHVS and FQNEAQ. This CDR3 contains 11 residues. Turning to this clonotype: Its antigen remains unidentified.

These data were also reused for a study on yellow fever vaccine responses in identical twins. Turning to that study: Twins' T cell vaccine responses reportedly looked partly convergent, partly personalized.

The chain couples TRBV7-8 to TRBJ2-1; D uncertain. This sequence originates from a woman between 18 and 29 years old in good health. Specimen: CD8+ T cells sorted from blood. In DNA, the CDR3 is TGTGCCAGCAGCTTATGGCCTGAGCAGTTCTTC. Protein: CASSLWPEQFF.